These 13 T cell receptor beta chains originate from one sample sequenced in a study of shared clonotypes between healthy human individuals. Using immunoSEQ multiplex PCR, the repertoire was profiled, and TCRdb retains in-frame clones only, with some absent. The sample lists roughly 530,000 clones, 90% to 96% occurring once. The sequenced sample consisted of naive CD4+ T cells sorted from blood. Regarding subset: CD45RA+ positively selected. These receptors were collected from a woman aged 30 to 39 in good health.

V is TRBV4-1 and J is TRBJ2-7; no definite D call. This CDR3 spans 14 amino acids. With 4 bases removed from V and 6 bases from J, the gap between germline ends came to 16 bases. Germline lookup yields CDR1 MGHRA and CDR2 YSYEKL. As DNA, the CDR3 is TGCGCCAGCAGCCGACACAAGATTTCAGGCGAGCAGTACTTC. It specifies CASSRHKISGEQYF.

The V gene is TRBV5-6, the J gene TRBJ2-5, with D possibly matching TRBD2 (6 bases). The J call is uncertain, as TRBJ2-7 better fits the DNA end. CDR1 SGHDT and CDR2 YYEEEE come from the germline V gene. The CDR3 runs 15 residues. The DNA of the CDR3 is TGTGCCAGCAGCTTGAGAGGGAGGCTAACCTACGAGCAGTACTTC. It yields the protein CASSLRGRLTYEQYF.

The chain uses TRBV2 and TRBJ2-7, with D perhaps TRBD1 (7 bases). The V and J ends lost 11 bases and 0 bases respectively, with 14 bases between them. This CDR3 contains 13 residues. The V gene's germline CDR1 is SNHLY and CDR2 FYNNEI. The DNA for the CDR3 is TGTGCCGGAGGGGGACAGAGCTCCTACGAGCAGTACTTC. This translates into CAGGGQSSYEQYF.

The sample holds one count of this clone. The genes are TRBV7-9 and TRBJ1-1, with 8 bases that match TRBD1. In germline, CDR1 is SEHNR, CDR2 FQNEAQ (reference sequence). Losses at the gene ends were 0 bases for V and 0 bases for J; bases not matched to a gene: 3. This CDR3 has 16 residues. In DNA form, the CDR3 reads TGTGCCAGCAGCTTAGCCCCGGGACAGGTGAACACTGAAGCTTTCTTT. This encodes CASSLAPGQVNTEAFF.

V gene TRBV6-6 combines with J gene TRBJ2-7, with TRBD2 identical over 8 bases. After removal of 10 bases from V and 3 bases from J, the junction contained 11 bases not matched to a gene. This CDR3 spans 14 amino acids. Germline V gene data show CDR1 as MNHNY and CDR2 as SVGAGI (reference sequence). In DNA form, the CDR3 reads TGTGCCACTTCCCCCGGGACTAGAAGCTACGAGCAGTACTTC. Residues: CATSPGTRSYEQYF.

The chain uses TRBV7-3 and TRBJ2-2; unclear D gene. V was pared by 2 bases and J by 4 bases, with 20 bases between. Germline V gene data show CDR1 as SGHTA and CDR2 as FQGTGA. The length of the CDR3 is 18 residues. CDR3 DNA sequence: TGTGCCAGCAGCTTAGTCGGACCACTAAGGGCGAGCACCGGGGAGCTGTTTTTT. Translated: CASSLVGPLRASTGELFF.

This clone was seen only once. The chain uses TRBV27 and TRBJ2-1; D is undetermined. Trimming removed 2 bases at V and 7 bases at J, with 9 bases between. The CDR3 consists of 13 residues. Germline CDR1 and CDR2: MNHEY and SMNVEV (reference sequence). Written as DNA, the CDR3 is TGTGCCAGCAGTTTAACAGACTGGAATGAGCAGTTCTTC. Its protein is CASSLTDWNEQFF.

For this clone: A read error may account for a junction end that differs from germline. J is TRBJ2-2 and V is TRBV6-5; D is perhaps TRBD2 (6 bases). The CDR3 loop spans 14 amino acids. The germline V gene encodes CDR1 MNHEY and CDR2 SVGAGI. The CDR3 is CASSQTRSTGGLFF. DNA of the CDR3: TGTGCCAGCAGTCAGACGAGGAGCACCGGGGGGCTGTTTTTT.

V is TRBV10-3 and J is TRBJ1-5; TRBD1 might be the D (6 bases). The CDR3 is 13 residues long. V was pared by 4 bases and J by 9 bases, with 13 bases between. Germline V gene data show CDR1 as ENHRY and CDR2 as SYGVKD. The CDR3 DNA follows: TGTGCCATCAGTGGGGACACCTTGAGGCCCCAGCATTTT. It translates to CAISGDTLRPQHF.

The CDR3 protein is CAWRGGRVYNEQFF. CDR3 nucleotide sequence: TGTGCCTGGAGAGGCGGGAGGGTTTACAATGAGCAGTTCTTC. The chain recombines TRBV30 with TRBJ2-1, with 9 bases that match TRBD2. After removal of 3 bases from V and 4 bases from J, the junction contained 4 bases not matched to a gene. The germline CDR1 and CDR2 sequences are GTSNPN and SVGIG (reference sequence). The CDR3 length is 14 residues. Full variable domain (remainder filled in from reference TRBV30 and TRBJ2-1): SQTIHQWPATLVQPVGSPLSLECTVEGTSNPNLYWYRQAAGRGLQLLFYSVGIGQISSEVPQNLSASRPQDRQFILSSKKLLLSDSGFYLCAWRGGRVYNEQFFGPGTRLTVL.

CDR3 amino acids: CASSFLRLAGWNNEQFF. The CDR3 DNA follows: TGTGCCAGCAGTTTCCTTCGACTAGCGGGATGGAACAATGAGCAGTTCTTC. The J gene is TRBJ2-1, the V gene TRBV28, with 11 bases that match TRBD2. V was pared by 3 bases and J by 5 bases, with 9 bases of the junction left unmatched. The CDR3 covers 17 residues. The germline V gene has CDR1 MDHEN and CDR2 SYDVKM.

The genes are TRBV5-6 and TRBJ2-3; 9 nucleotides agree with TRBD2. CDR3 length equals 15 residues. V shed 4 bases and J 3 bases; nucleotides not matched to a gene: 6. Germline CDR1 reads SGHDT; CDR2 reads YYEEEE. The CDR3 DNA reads TGTGCCAGCAGCCAGGGACTAGCAAGTACAGATACGCAGTATTTT. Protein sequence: CASSQGLASTDTQYF. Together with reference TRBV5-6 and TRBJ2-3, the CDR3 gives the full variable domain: DAGVTQSPTHLIKTRGQQVTLRCSPKSGHDTVSWYQQALGQGPQFIFQYYEEEERQRGNFPDRFSGHQFPNYSSELNVNALLLGDSALYLCASSQGLASTDTQYFGPGTRLTVL.

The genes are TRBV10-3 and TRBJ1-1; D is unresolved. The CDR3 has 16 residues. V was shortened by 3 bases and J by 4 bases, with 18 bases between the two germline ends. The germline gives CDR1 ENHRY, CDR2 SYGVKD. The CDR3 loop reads CAISDRRGGAGTEAFF. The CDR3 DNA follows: TGTGCCATCAGTGATCGCCGTGGCGGTGCGGGCACTGAAGCTTTCTTT.